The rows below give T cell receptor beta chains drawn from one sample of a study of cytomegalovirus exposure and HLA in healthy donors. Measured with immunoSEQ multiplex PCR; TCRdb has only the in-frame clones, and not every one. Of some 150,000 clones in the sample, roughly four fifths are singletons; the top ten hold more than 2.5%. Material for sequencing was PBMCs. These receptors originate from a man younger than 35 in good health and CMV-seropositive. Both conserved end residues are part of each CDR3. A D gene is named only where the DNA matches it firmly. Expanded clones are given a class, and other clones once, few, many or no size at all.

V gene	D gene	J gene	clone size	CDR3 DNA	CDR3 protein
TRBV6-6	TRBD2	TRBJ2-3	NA	TGTGCCAGCAGGCTAGCGGGAGCAGTGGCAGATACGCAGTATTTT	CASRLAGAVADTQYF
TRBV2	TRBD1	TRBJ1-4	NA	TGTGCCAGCACCCTGGGACAGGGAGGTGAAAAACTGTTTTTT	CASTLGQGGEKLFF
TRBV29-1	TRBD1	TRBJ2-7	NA	TGCAGCGTAGAAGGACAGGGGAACGAGCAGTACTTC	CSVEGQGNEQYF
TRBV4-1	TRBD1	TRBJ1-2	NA	TGCGCCAGCAGCCAAGCCGGGACAGGGGGAAATGGCTACACCTTC	CASSQAGTGGNGYTF
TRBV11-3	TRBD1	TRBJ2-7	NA	TGTGCCAGCAGCCCCCGGACAGGGGGATCTGGCGAGCAGTACTTC	CASSPRTGGSGEQYF
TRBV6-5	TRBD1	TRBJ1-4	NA	TGTGCCAGCAGTACCAGGGGGACGAATGAAAAACTGTTTTTT	CASSTRGTNEKLFF
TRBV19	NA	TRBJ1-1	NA	TGTGCCAGTAGTAGCGGGGGGCACACTGAAGCTTTCTTT	CASSSGGHTEAFF
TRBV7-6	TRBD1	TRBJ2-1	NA	TGTGCCAGCAGCTATGGGACAGGGGAGCGCAATGAGCAGTTCTTC	CASSYGTGERNEQFF
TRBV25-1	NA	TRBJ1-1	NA	TGTGCCAGCAGTGTCGGTTGTGAAGCTTTCTTT	CASSVGCEAFF
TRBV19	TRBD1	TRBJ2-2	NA	TGTGCCAGTACCTCGGGACAGGGGACCACCGGGGAGCTGTTTTTT	CASTSGQGTTGELFF
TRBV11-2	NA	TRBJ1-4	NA	TGTGCCAGCAGCTTGACACCCCGGGGAGGCGAAAAACTGTTTTTT	CASSLTPRGGEKLFF
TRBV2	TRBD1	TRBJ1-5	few	TGTGCCAGCCAGTGGGACAGGGACCATCAGCCCCAGCATTTT	CASQWDRDHQPQHF
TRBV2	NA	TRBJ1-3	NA	TGTGCCAGCAGTGTACGGGGAAACACCATATATTTT	CASSVRGNTIYF
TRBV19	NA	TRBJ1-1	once	TGTGCCAGTAAACGGGTGAACACTGAAGCTTTCTTT	CASKRVNTEAFF
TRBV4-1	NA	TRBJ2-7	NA	TGCGCCAGCAGACCTGGGGGCGGGCTCACCTACGAGCAGTACTTC	CASRPGGGLTYEQYF
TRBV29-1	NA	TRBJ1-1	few	TGCAGCGTCATCCAGGGGACTGAAGCTTTCTTT	CSVIQGTEAFF
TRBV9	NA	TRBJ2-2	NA	TGTGCCAGCAGCGTATTTGAGGAGCCGAACACCGGGGAGCTGTTTTTT	CASSVFEEPNTGELFF
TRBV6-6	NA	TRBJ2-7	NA	TGTGCCAGCAGTTACACCCTACAGGGATCCTACGAGCAGTACTTC	CASSYTLQGSYEQYF
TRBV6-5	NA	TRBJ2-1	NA	TGTGCCAGCAGTTCCAAAGCGGCCAGCTCCTACAATGAGCAGTTCTTC	CASSSKAASSYNEQFF
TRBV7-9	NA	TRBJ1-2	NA	TGTGCCAGCAGCTCCCAGTTAGGGGCCTATGGCTACACCTTC	CASSSQLGAYGYTF
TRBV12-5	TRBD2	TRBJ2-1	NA	TGTGCTAGTGGCCTTAGCGGGGTCAATGAGCAGTTCTTC	CASGLSGVNEQFF
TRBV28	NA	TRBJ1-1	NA	TGTGCCAGCAGACTAAGGGGGTCTTCTGAAGCTTTCTTT	CASRLRGSSEAFF
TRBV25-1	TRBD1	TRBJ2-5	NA	TGTGCCAGCAGTGAATTCCGGGACAGGGAGACCCAGTACTTC	CASSEFRDRETQYF
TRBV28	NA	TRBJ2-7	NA	TGTGCCAGCACCACAAGCCCAGGATCCTACGAGCAGTACTTC	CASTTSPGSYEQYF
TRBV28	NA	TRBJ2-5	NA	TGTGCCAGCAGTTTACCCCAGGGGATGGGGACCCAGTACTTC	CASSLPQGMGTQYF
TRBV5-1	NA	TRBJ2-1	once	TGCGCCAGCAGCCCCGGGACAAACAATGAGCAGTTCTTC	CASSPGTNNEQFF
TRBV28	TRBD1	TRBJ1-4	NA	TGTGCCAGCAGAGAGACAGGGAGGCGTGAAAAACTGTTTTTT	CASRETGRREKLFF
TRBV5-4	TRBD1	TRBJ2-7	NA	TGTGCCAGCAGCATTTGGACAGGGGACCGCGAGCAGTACTTC	CASSIWTGDREQYF
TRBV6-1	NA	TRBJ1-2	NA	TGTGCCAGCAGCGGACTAGGACGTGGCTACACCTTC	CASSGLGRGYTF
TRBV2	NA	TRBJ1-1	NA	TGTGCCAGCCGGGGGGTGAGGTACACTGAAGCTTTCTTT	CASRGVRYTEAFF
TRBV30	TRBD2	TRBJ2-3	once	TGTGCCCGATCTCTTAGCGGGAGGGCCCAAACAGATACGCAGTATTTT	CARSLSGRAQTDTQYF
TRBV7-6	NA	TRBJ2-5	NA	TGTGCCAGCAGCTTAGAAACAGGGACGACCCAGTACTTC	CASSLETGTTQYF
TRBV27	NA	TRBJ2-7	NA	TGTGCCAGCAGTTTTGGGCGGGCCGCCTACGAGCAGTACTTC	CASSFGRAAYEQYF
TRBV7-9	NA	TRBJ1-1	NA	TGTTCCAGCAGCTCCCCGGTCACTGAAGCTTTCTTT	CSSSSPVTEAFF
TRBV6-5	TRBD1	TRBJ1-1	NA	TGTGCCAGCAGATTCGGACAGGGGAACACTGAGGCTTTCTTT	CASRFGQGNTEAFF
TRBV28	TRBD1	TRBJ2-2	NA	TGTGCCAGCACCGATGAGGGGGCGGCCGGCGGGGAGCTGTTTTTT	CASTDEGAAGGELFF
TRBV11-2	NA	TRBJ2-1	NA	TGTGCCAGCAGCTTATTAGCGTCCTACAATGAGCAGTTCTTC	CASSLLASYNEQFF
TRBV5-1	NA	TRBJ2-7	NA	TGCGCCAGCAGCTGGGGTCGCGGGGCGGTCTACGAGCAGTACTTC	CASSWGRGAVYEQYF
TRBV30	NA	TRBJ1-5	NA	TGTGCCTGGAGCGGCCAGGGCAATCAGCCCCAGCATTTT	CAWSGQGNQPQHF
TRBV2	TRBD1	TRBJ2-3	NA	TGTGCCAGCAGAGTACAGACAGGGGGTACGCAGTATTTT	CASRVQTGGTQYF
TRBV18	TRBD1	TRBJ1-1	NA	TGTGCCAGCCAAGAAGCACCAGGGGGTACGATGAACACTGAAGCTTTCTTT	CASQEAPGGTMNTEAFF